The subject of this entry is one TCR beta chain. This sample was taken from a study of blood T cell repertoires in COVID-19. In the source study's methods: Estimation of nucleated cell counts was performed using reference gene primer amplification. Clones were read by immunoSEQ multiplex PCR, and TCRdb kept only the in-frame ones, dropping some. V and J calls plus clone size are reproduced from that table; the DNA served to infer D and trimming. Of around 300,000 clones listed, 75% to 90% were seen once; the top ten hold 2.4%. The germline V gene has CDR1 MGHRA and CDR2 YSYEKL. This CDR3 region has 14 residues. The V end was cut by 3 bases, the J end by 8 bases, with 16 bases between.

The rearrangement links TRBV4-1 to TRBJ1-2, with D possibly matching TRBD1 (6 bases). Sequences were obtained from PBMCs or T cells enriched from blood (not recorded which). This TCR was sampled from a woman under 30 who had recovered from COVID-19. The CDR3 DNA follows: TGCGCCAGCAGCCATGACGCGGGGGCGCAGGGCTACACCTTC. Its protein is CASSHDAGAQGYTF.